The source of this TCR beta chain is a study of T cells after yellow fever vaccination. Overall study results and limits: Within FACS-sorted repertoires, abundant clonotypes contaminating from the bulk population could be present.

TCRdb reanalysed the 5' RACE reads using MiXCR and keeps one entry per CDR3 protein. The data contain 300,000 to 400,000 distinct CDR3 sequences, about 6.2% of them singletons. The sample holds many counts of this clonotype. What it binds is unknown. Germline loops: CDR1 SGHRS, CDR2 YFSETQ. This CDR3 spans 15 amino acids. Trimming cost V 4 bases and J 1 base, with 14 bases left between them. The chain has TRBV5-1 and TRBJ1-1, with D perhaps matching TRBD1 (5 bases). Here the sequenced sample was PBMCs, taken 5 days after the yellow fever booster vaccination. The TCR was taken from a man aged 25 to 40 who received the YFV17D yellow fever vaccine. In DNA, the CDR3 is TGCGCCAGCAGCGAACCCGGGACTCAGAACACTGAAGCTTTCTTT. Translating gives CASSEPGTQNTEAFF.